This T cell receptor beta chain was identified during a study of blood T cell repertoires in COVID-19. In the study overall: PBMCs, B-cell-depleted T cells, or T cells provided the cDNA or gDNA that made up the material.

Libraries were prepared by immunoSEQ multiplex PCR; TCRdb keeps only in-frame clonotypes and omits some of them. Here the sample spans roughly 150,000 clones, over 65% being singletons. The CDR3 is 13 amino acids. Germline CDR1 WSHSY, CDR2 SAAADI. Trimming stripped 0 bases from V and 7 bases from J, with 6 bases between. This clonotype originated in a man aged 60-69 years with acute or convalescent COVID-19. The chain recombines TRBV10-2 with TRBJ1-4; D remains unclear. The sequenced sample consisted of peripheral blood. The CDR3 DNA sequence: TGCGCCAGCAGTGAGTCGTCGGGTGAAAAACTGTTTTTT. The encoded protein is CASSESSGEKLFF.